Below are 23 T cell receptor beta chains sequenced from a single sample in a study of control samples from healthy donors and cancer patients. Profiling relied on immunoSEQ multiplex PCR, and the TCRdb table lists in-frame clones only, not all of them. The repertoire includes roughly 150,000 clones, 88% of them detected once, and around 1.6% sits in the top ten. The sample taken for sequencing was blood. The receptors were sampled from a man between 18 and 35 years old in good health.

DNA of the CDR3: TGTGCCAGCAGCCCTTTGGGAGGGGTGAACACTGAAGCTTTCTTT. It is translated as CASSPLGGVNTEAFF. This chain joins TRBV7-2 and TRBJ1-1; D possibly corresponds to TRBD1 (5 bases). V was shortened by 5 bases and J by 0 bases, with 13 bases between the two germline ends. Germline CDR1 and CDR2: SGHTA and FQGNSA. This CDR3 has 15 amino acids.

The chain couples TRBV23-1 to TRBJ2-7; D uncertain. TRBV23-1 is an ORF, with its function uncertain. Trimming stripped 4 bases from V and 7 bases from J, with 11 bases between. This CDR3 region has 12 residues. The CDR3 loop is CASSPREEEQYF. DNA of the CDR3: TGCGCCAGCAGTCCCCGCGAGGAGGAGCAGTACTTC.

DNA of the CDR3: TGTGCCAGCAGCCCCGGGACAGGGGGCGGGTTGACTGAAAAACTGTTTTTT. Its translation: CASSPGTGGGLTEKLFF. V is TRBV7-3 and J is TRBJ1-4, with 12 bases matching TRBD1. CDR1 is SGHTA and CDR2 is FQGTGA in the germline V gene. Germline trimming cut 5 bases from V and 7 bases from J; bases unmatched to any gene: 11. The CDR3 sequence is 17 residues long.

The chain has TRBV2 and TRBJ2-3; 15 positions agree with TRBD2. V trimming: 7 bases; J trimming: 6 bases; junction bases outside the gene matches: 8. CDR3 size: 16 residues. Per the germline V gene, CDR1 is SNHLY and CDR2 is FYNNEI. The CDR3 sequence is CASTGGLAGGMDTQYF. The CDR3 bases are TGTGCCAGCACTGGGGGACTAGCGGGGGGTATGGATACGCAGTATTTT.

This chain uses TRBV3-1 (or the pseudogene TRBV3-2) with TRBJ2-3; D unresolved. The germline V gene has CDR1 LGHDT and CDR2 YNNKEL (reference sequence). CDR3 length: 17 amino acids. The ends were cut back, 0 bases at V and 0 bases at J, with 13 bases in the middle. The chain's CDR3 is CASSQDWAGISTDTQYF. For the CDR3, the DNA is TGTGCCAGCAGCCAAGATTGGGCCGGAATAAGCACAGATACGCAGTATTTT.

The chain recombines TRBV11-2 with TRBJ1-1; TRBD1 is a possible D gene (5 bases). Germline V lookup: CDR1 SGHAT, CDR2 FQNNGV. V lost 0 bases and J lost 4, with 6 bases in between. The CDR3 contains 13 residues. The CDR3 loop is CASSLEGGTEAFF. CDR3 coding DNA: TGTGCCAGCAGCTTAGAGGGGGGCACTGAAGCTTTCTTT.

V and J are TRBV6-5 and TRBJ2-2; D is undetermined. With 8 bases removed from V and 4 bases from J, the gap between germline ends came to 5 bases. In germline, CDR1 is MNHEY, CDR2 SVGAGI. The CDR3 has 11 amino acids. CDR3 sequence (DNA): TGTGCCAGCGGCGCCACCGGGGAGCTGTTTTTT. As protein: CASGATGELFF.

This clone has a single count. In DNA, the CDR3 is TGTGCCAGCAGCCAACAGGGGATTAGGGCTGAAGCTTTCTTT. This codes for CASSQQGIRAEAFF. The chain joins TRBV3-1 (or the pseudogene TRBV3-2) to TRBJ1-1, with D tentatively TRBD1 (6 bases). The germline gives CDR1 LGHDT, CDR2 YNNKEL (reference sequence). Deletions cut 2 bases from V and 6 bases from J, with 13 bases between. The CDR3 sequence is 14 residues long.

The rearrangement links TRBV27 to TRBJ1-2, with D unclear. V was trimmed by 3 bases and J by 0 bases, leaving 14 bases between them. This CDR3 region has 16 residues. Germline assignment: CDR1 MNHEY and CDR2 SMNVEV (reference sequence). The CDR3 protein is CASSFGRGLANYGYTF. The CDR3 DNA reads as TGTGCCAGCAGTTTCGGCCGCGGGTTAGCTAACTATGGCTACACCTTC.

The chain is built from TRBV5-6 and TRBJ2-7, with 7 bases lining up with TRBD1. J lost 4 bases, V lost 3 bases, and 7 bases had no gene match. CDR1 is SGHDT and CDR2 is YYEEEE in the germline V gene. The length of the CDR3 is 14 residues. The CDR3 reads CASSWNRGQYEQYF. For the CDR3, the DNA is TGTGCCAGCAGCTGGAACAGGGGACAGTACGAGCAGTACTTC.

CDR3 amino acids: CASSSRTGTKETQYF. The DNA for the CDR3 is TGTGCCAGCAGCAGCCGAACAGGGACGAAAGAGACCCAGTACTTC. The chain employs TRBV5-4 and TRBJ2-5, with D maybe TRBD1 (6 bases). This CDR3 is 15 amino acids long. Trimming removed 4 bases from V and 3 bases from J, with 16 bases in between. Germline-derived CDR1 and CDR2 are SGHNT and YYREEE (reference sequence).

The chain couples TRBV5-1 to TRBJ1-2; 11 bases line up with TRBD1. Per germline, CDR1 SGHRS and CDR2 YFSETQ. The CDR3 extends over 18 amino acids. After removal of 5 bases from V and 8 bases from J, the junction contained 20 bases not matched to a gene. The chain's CDR3 is CASSSHTRTGGEPMGYTF. The CDR3 bases are TGCGCCAGCAGTTCACATACCCGGACAGGGGGCGAACCTATGGGCTACACCTTC.

V gene TRBV19 combines with J gene TRBJ2-5; D is uncertain. The J call may be in error: the DNA end matches TRBJ2-7 better. This CDR3 has 14 amino acids. CDR1 is LNHDA and CDR2 is SQIVND in the germline V gene (reference sequence). CDR3 protein: CASSIIGRSYEQYF. CDR3 sequence (DNA): TGTGCCAGTAGTATAATCGGCAGGTCCTACGAGCAGTACTTC.

The gene calls are TRBV2 and TRBJ2-5; 7 bases fit TRBD1. V trimming: 4 bases; J trimming: 3 bases; junction bases outside the gene matches: 8. The germline gives CDR1 SNHLY, CDR2 FYNNEI. There are 15 residues in the CDR3. Written as DNA, the CDR3 is TGTGCCAGCAGTGCACCTGGACAGGTTGAAGAGACCCAGTACTTC. It codes for CASSAPGQVEETQYF.

CDR3 residues: CASSNRDAKRDTQYF. DNA of the CDR3: TGTGCCAGCAGCAACCGGGACGCAAAGAGGGATACGCAGTATTTT. The chain is built from TRBV5-6 and TRBJ2-3; the D call may be TRBD1 or TRBD2 (5 bases each). From germline, CDR1 is SGHDT and CDR2 YYEEEE. V dropped 4 bases and J dropped 6 bases, with 18 bases sitting between them. The CDR3 is 15 amino acids.

CDR3 DNA: TGTGCCAGCAGCTTAGCAGGGGGAAGTGGGGAGACCCAGTACTTC. This translates into CASSLAGGSGETQYF. The chain uses TRBV5-4 and TRBJ2-5; 7 bases map to TRBD1. J was trimmed by 5 bases and V by 2 bases; bases with no gene match: 9. CDR1 is SGHNT, CDR2 YYREEE, per germline (reference sequence). The CDR3 extends over 15 amino acids. Based on the CDR3 plus reference TRBV5-4 and TRBJ2-5, the full variable domain is ETGVTQSPTHLIKTRGQQVTLRCSSQSGHNTVSWYQQALGQGPQFIFQYYREEENGRGNFPPRFSGLQFPNYSSELNVNALELDDSALYLCASSLAGGSGETQYFGPGTRLLVL.

The V call is TRBV7-6, the J call TRBJ2-2; 7 bases align to TRBD2. The length of the CDR3 is 15 residues. Trimming cost V 4 bases and J 0 bases; bases outside gene matches: 2. From germline, CDR1 is SGHVS and CDR2 FNYEAQ. This CDR3 is CASSSGGTNTGELFF. The DNA for the CDR3 is TGTGCCAGCAGCTCCGGGGGGACGAACACCGGGGAGCTGTTTTTT.

This clone was seen a handful of times. At the DNA level, this CDR3 is encoded by other sequences in the same sample as well. V is TRBV18 and J is TRBJ2-2; TRBD2 matches at 12 bases. The CDR3 consists of 17 residues. Germline V gives CDR1 KGHSH, CDR2 LQKENI. The junction had 4 bases not matched to a gene; V was cut back by 2 bases and J by 3 bases. CDR3: CASSPVTSGGDTGELFF. The CDR3 bases are TGTGCCAGCTCACCAGTGACTAGCGGGGGAGACACCGGGGAGCTGTTTTTT.

This chain connects TRBV5-6 to TRBJ2-2; D gene ambiguous. This CDR3 comprises 14 residues. Germline values: CDR1 SGHDT, CDR2 YYEEEE. Deletions cut 2 bases from V and 0 bases from J, with 5 bases between. The CDR3 sequence is CASSLSPNTGELFF. CDR3 nucleotide sequence: TGTGCCAGCAGCTTATCACCGAACACCGGGGAGCTGTTTTTT.

The gene calls are TRBV5-6 and TRBJ2-1, with 9 bases matching TRBD2. The V gene end was trimmed by 2 bases and the J gene end by 6 bases; junction bases not matched to a gene: 6. CDR1 is SGHDT, CDR2 YYEEEE, per germline. CDR3 size: 15 residues. The CDR3 here is CASSFNAGGRNEQFF. CDR3 bases: TGTGCCAGCAGCTTTAACGCGGGGGGGCGCAATGAGCAGTTCTTC. Full variable domain (missing parts from reference TRBV5-6 and TRBJ2-1): DAGVTQSPTHLIKTRGQQVTLRCSPKSGHDTVSWYQQALGQGPQFIFQYYEEEERQRGNFPDRFSGHQFPNYSSELNVNALLLGDSALYLCASSFNAGGRNEQFFGPGTRLTVL.

The CDR3 DNA is TGTGCCAGCAGCTCCCGGGGGCAAGGATCCTACAATGAGCAGTTCTTC. Translation: CASSSRGQGSYNEQFF. This sequence joins TRBV7-2 and TRBJ2-1, with D perhaps assigned TRBD1 or TRBD2 (6 bases each). The germline V and J ends were trimmed by 4 bases and 1 base, with 14 bases remaining between them. This CDR3 comprises 16 residues. The germline gives CDR1 SGHTA, CDR2 FQGNSA.

This clone was counted once. The chain combines TRBV28 with TRBJ1-1; D might be TRBD1 (6 bases). This CDR3 spans 16 amino acids. The germline V gene has CDR1 MDHEN and CDR2 SYDVKM. The V gene lost 6 bases and the J gene lost 5 bases, with 22 bases spanning the gap. The CDR3 region has the DNA TGTGCCAGCAGCCCACCGAGGGGGGAACCGTATACTGAAGCTTTCTTT. Residues: CASSPPRGEPYTEAFF.

The chain couples TRBV4-3 to TRBJ1-1, with TRBD1 matching over 8 bases. Looked up from germline, CDR1 is LGHNA and CDR2 is YSLEER. The CDR3 covers 16 residues. With V trimmed by 0 bases and J by 6 bases, 9 bases remained unmatched. Written as DNA, the CDR3 is TGCGCCAGCAGCCAAGATCTACAGGGGGTCTTGTCTGAAGCTTTCTTT. Amino acid sequence: CASSQDLQGVLSEAFF.